This passage covers 22 T cell receptor beta chains from one sample sequenced in a study of T cells after yellow fever vaccination. TCRdb reprocessed the 5' RACE reads via MiXCR and lists one record per CDR3 protein. The table lists some 200,000 distinct CDR3 sequences, approximately 11% of them singletons. Source: CD8+ T cells sorted from PBMCs, taken 15 days after the yellow fever booster vaccination. The receptors come from a man aged 18 to 30 who received the YFV17D yellow fever vaccine.

In this sample, this clonotype turned up a few times. The chain joins TRBV11-3 to TRBJ2-3, with TRBD1 matching over 11 bases. Looked up from germline, CDR1 is SGHNT and CDR2 is YENEEA. After removal of 5 bases from V and 5 bases from J, the junction contained 3 bases not matched to a gene. This CDR3 has 14 residues. In DNA, the CDR3 is TGTGCCAGCAGCCTGGGACAGGGGGGAGATACGCAGTATTTT. This gives the protein CASSLGQGGDTQYF.

The rearrangement links TRBV12-3 or TRBV12-4 to TRBJ1-2; unclear D gene. The germline V and J ends were trimmed by 1 base and 4 bases, with 13 bases remaining between them. The CDR3 runs 15 residues. The CDR3, as DNA: TGTGCCAGCAGTTTAGGGGCCGGCGGCGCCTATGGCTACACCTTC. Protein product: CASSLGAGGAYGYTF.

This sequence joins TRBV7-9 and TRBJ2-4, with TRBD1 matching over 8 bases. V lost 1 base to trimming and J lost 0 bases; unmatched junction nucleotides: 5. The CDR3 contains 17 residues. Germline V gene lookup returns CDR1 SEHNR and CDR2 FQNEAQ (reference sequence). CDR3 in amino acids: CASSLERTGIAKNIQYF. CDR3 coding DNA: TGTGCCAGCAGCTTAGAGAGGACAGGGATAGCCAAAAACATTCAGTACTTC. The variable domain in full, completed from reference TRBV7-9 and TRBJ2-4, reads DTGVSQNPRHKITKRGQNVTFRCDPISEHNRLYWYRQTLGQGPEFLTYFQNEAQLEKSRLLSDRFSAERPKGSFSTLEIQRTEQGDSAMYLCASSLERTGIAKNIQYFGAGTRLSVL.

This sequence joins TRBV29-1 and TRBJ2-3; D remains unclear. The germline gives CDR1 SQVTM, CDR2 ANQGSEA. The CDR3 runs to 13 residues. V gave up 8 bases and J gave up 3 bases, with 15 bases separating them. CDR3 residues: CSILAVLTDTQYF. The CDR3 DNA follows: TGCAGCATTCTGGCAGTACTTACAGATACGCAGTATTTT.

This chain connects TRBV7-9 to TRBJ1-3; D remains unclear. Per the germline V gene, CDR1 is SEHNR and CDR2 is FQNEAQ (reference sequence). The V gene lost 4 bases and the J gene lost 0 bases, with 16 bases spanning the gap. This CDR3 is built from 17 residues. DNA for the CDR3: TGTGCCAGCAGCTCCACCCCCCTTGACTACTCTGGAAACACCATATATTTT. This encodes CASSSTPLDYSGNTIYF. Based on the CDR3 plus reference TRBV7-9 and TRBJ1-3, the full variable domain is DTGVSQNPRHKITKRGQNVTFRCDPISEHNRLYWYRQTLGQGPEFLTYFQNEAQLEKSRLLSDRFSAERPKGSFSTLEIQRTEQGDSAMYLCASSSTPLDYSGNTIYFGEGSWLTVV.

This clonotype was seen at least ten times. The J gene is TRBJ2-5, the V gene TRBV7-9; TRBD2 aligns across 8 bases. With 4 bases clipped from V and 2 bases from J, the junction kept 9 bases outside the gene matches. CDR1 is SEHNR, CDR2 FQNEAQ, per germline (reference sequence). The CDR3 runs 16 residues. CDR3: CASSSTSGPPQETQYF. DNA of the CDR3: TGTGCCAGCAGCTCAACTAGCGGCCCACCTCAAGAGACCCAGTACTTC.

This clonotype occurred a few times. The CDR3, as DNA: TGTGCCAGCAGTTCGCGATGGAACACTGAAGCTTTCTTT. Its translation: CASSSRWNTEAFF. V is TRBV27 and J is TRBJ1-1; no clear D. Between the trimmed V and J ends, which lost 4 bases and 1 base, there was a span of 7 bases. CDR3 length: 13 residues. Germline V lookup: CDR1 MNHEY, CDR2 SMNVEV (reference sequence).

There are a few counts of this clonotype. This chain joins TRBV4-2 and TRBJ2-3; no clear D. Deletions cut 4 bases from V and 2 bases from J, with 13 bases between. Per germline, CDR1 LGHNA and CDR2 YNFKEQ. This CDR3 comprises 15 residues. The CDR3 loop is CASSLGYSITDTQYF. The CDR3 bases are TGTGCCAGCAGCCTCGGCTACTCAATCACAGATACGCAGTATTTT.

This clonotype was counted at least ten times. J is TRBJ1-2 and V is TRBV12-3 or TRBV12-4; D may be TRBD1 (5 bases). V shed 5 bases and J shed 3 bases, with 10 bases lying between them. CDR3 length: 13 amino acids. In DNA form, the CDR3 reads TGTGCCAGCAGTGGTGAGACAGACTATGGCTACACCTTC. This codes for CASSGETDYGYTF.

V usage is TRBV2 and J usage is TRBJ2-5; no reliable D call. Germline V gene data show CDR1 as SNHLY and CDR2 as FYNNEI. V gave up 2 bases and J gave up 5 bases, with 12 bases separating them. This CDR3 spans 14 amino acids. The CDR3 nucleotides are TGTGCCAGCAGTGAAAAGGTAGATGAGGAGACCCAGTACTTC. Protein product: CASSEKVDEETQYF.

The CDR3 bases are TGTGCCAGCCACTGGTGGGGGAACACCGGGGAGCTGTTTTTT. Translated, it gives CASHWWGNTGELFF. The V gene is TRBV12-3 or TRBV12-4, the J gene TRBJ2-2; D remains unclear. V dropped 8 bases and J dropped 1 base, with 11 bases sitting between them. The CDR3 covers 14 residues.

The chain links TRBV7-9 to TRBJ1-2; TRBD1 is a possible D gene (5 bases). Per germline, CDR1 SEHNR and CDR2 FQNEAQ (reference sequence). The CDR3 runs to 13 residues. V shed 5 bases and J shed 6 bases, with 13 bases lying between them. This CDR3 is CASSLGTVNGYTF. The CDR3 DNA sequence: TGTGCCAGCAGCCTCGGGACGGTTAATGGCTACACCTTC.

This chain joins TRBV6-5 and TRBJ1-2; D is unresolved. The V end was cut by 2 bases, the J end by 7 bases, with 11 bases between. Germline V gene data show CDR1 as MNHEY and CDR2 as SVGAGI. The CDR3 covers 13 residues. The CDR3 spells CASSYGSGSGYTF. For the CDR3, the DNA is TGTGCCAGCAGTTACGGGTCCGGGTCTGGCTACACCTTC.

This clonotype was counted ten times or more. The chain uses TRBV12-5 and TRBJ1-1, with D unresolved. Trimming took 6 bases from V and 4 from J, leaving 9 bases between them. CDR3 length: 12 residues. Germline lookup yields CDR1 LGHNT and CDR2 FRNRAP. Written as DNA, the CDR3 is TGTGCTAGTGGCCTAGTTGGCACTGAAGCTTTCTTT. It codes for CASGLVGTEAFF.

This clonotype turned up a few times. The chain has TRBV19 and TRBJ2-1; the match to TRBD1 covers 7 bases. Germline V gives CDR1 LNHDA, CDR2 SQIVND (reference sequence). This CDR3 region has 16 residues. Trimming removed 5 bases from V and 8 bases from J; junction bases left unmatched: 15. The chain's CDR3 is CASSVYLAGTEDEQFF. CDR3 in DNA: TGTGCCAGTAGTGTCTACCTGGCAGGGACAGAAGATGAGCAGTTCTTC.

The chain is built from TRBV4-1 and TRBJ1-2; D perhaps matches TRBD1 (5 bases). The germline V gene has CDR1 MGHRA and CDR2 YSYEKL. This CDR3 contains 14 residues. V lost 1 base and J lost 8, with 14 bases in between. The CDR3 loop is CASSQAGDFDGYTF. The DNA for the CDR3 is TGCGCCAGCAGCCAAGCGGGGGACTTTGACGGCTACACCTTC.

In its sample, this clonotype was seen many times. This chain connects TRBV4-3 to TRBJ2-1, with 9 bases aligning to TRBD2. This CDR3 spans 15 amino acids. Germline V gives CDR1 LGHNA, CDR2 YSLEER. J gave up 4 bases and V 3 bases, and 4 bases lay outside the gene matches. The CDR3 sequence is CASSHGTSSYNEQFF. As DNA, the CDR3 is TGCGCCAGCAGCCATGGGACTAGCAGTTACAATGAGCAGTTCTTC.

The chain employs TRBV7-9 and TRBJ2-3; 8 bases align to TRBD2. Germline loops: CDR1 SEHNR, CDR2 FQNEAQ (reference sequence). V lost 7 bases, J lost 0 bases, and 12 bases stayed unmatched. CDR3 length equals 17 residues. The CDR3 here is CASTSREAGGSTDTQYF. Written as DNA, the CDR3 is TGTGCCAGCACCTCCCGAGAGGCGGGGGGTAGCACAGATACGCAGTATTTT.

This clonotype came up a few times. This chain joins TRBV20-1 and TRBJ2-5; 7 bases align to TRBD1. The V and J ends lost 5 bases and 3 bases, in that order; junction bases with no gene match: 12. From germline, CDR1 is DFQATT and CDR2 SNEGSKA (reference sequence). The CDR3 covers 15 residues. The CDR3, as DNA: TGCAGTGCTGGGGAGACAGGGCTCTTTGAAGAGACCCAGTACTTC. Protein product: CSAGETGLFEETQYF.

The genes are TRBV6-1 and TRBJ1-6; D perhaps matches TRBD1 (5 bases). The CDR3 spans 16 residues. From germline, CDR1 is MNHNS and CDR2 SASEGT. V was clipped by 7 bases and J by 3 bases, with 16 bases between them. The CDR3 sequence: CASITGRSLYNSPLHF. CDR3 DNA sequence: TGTGCCAGCATAACGGGACGGTCTCTCTATAATTCACCCCTCCACTTT.

Ten or more counts support this clonotype. The gene calls are TRBV9 and TRBJ2-7, with D perhaps being TRBD1 or TRBD2 (5 bases each). The germline CDR1 and CDR2 sequences are SGDLS and YYNGEE. The V gene lost 2 bases and the J gene lost 2 bases, with 11 bases spanning the gap. This CDR3 is built from 14 residues. CDR3 nucleotides: TGTGCCAGCAGCGTTGGGGGAGACGCCTACGAGCAGTACTTC. Its translation is CASSVGGDAYEQYF.

In its sample, this clonotype was seen a few times. Here the CDR3 reads CASSYGGGKLFF. CDR3 DNA sequence: TGTGCCAGCAGCTACGGTGGGGGAAAACTGTTTTTT. The J gene is TRBJ1-4, the V gene TRBV13; tentatively, D is TRBD1 (5 bases). The V end was cut by 4 bases, the J end by 10 bases, with 10 bases between. CDR1 is PRHDT, CDR2 FYEKMQ, per germline (reference sequence). This CDR3 contains 12 residues.